A single sample gave rise to the 16 T cell receptor beta chains below, sequenced in a study of shared clonotypes between healthy human individuals. Clones were sequenced by immunoSEQ multiplex PCR, and TCRdb holds only the in-frame ones, with some missing. The sample lists approximately 500,000 clones, 78% occurring once. The sequenced material came from PBMCs. These receptors originate from a woman in her thirties or forties in good health. Some clones in this sample may be carry-over from other donors' samples.

This clone was picked up one time. The CDR3, as DNA: TGTGCCAGCAGTGGGGCCGCAACTAATGAAAAACTGTTTTTT. It codes for CASSGAATNEKLFF. The J gene is TRBJ1-4, the V gene TRBV2, with unresolved D. Trimming left V 4 bases short and J 0 bases short, with 6 bases between. The CDR3 is made up of 14 amino acids. Germline V CDR1 and CDR2: SNHLY, FYNNEI.

The rearrangement uses TRBV2 and TRBJ2-7; D assignment may be TRBD1 or TRBD2 (6 bases each). Between the trimmed V and J ends, which lost 4 bases and 3 bases, there was a span of 10 bases. This CDR3 is built from 13 residues. The germline V gene encodes CDR1 SNHLY and CDR2 FYNNEI. Written as DNA, the CDR3 is TGTGCCAGCAGTGGAAGGGGGGTCTACGAGCAGTACTTC. Its translation is CASSGRGVYEQYF.

This chain connects TRBV28 to TRBJ2-5; 10 bases are shared with TRBD2. The length of the CDR3 is 17 residues. The V gene's germline CDR1 is MDHEN and CDR2 SYDVKM. V shed 2 bases, J shed 4 bases, and the junction held 10 bases outside the gene matches. CDR3 DNA sequence: TGTGCCAGCAGTTTAGGCGCTAGCGGGAGCGTTGCAGAGACCCAGTACTTC. Amino acids: CASSLGASGSVAETQYF. The entire variable domain, with the rest obtained from reference TRBV28 and TRBJ2-5, is as follows: DVKVTQSSRYLVKRTGEKVFLECVQDMDHENMFWYRQDPGLGLRLIYFSYDVKMKEKGDIPEGYSVSREKKERFSLILESASTNQTSMYLCASSLGASGSVAETQYFGPGTRLLVL.

The chain employs TRBV5-6 and TRBJ2-1, with D unclear. Germline CDR1 reads SGHDT; CDR2 reads YYEEEE. CDR3 length equals 13 residues. With 4 bases removed from V and 7 bases from J, the gap between germline ends came to 12 bases. This CDR3 is CASSKHPGNEQFF. CDR3 nucleotides: TGTGCCAGCAGCAAACATCCCGGGAATGAGCAGTTCTTC.

Note on this clone: An end of the junction differs from the germline gene, which may be a read error. The chain couples TRBV7-9 to TRBJ1-5; a weak D match, TRBD1 (6 bases). This CDR3 is 15 amino acids long. CDR1 is SEHNR, CDR2 FQNEAQ, per germline (reference sequence). The DNA of the CDR3 is TGTGCCAGCAGCTTAGGTCGTGGGGGCAAGCAGCCCCAGCATTTT. It specifies CASSLGRGGKQPQHF.

The gene calls are TRBV5-4 and TRBJ1-1; no reliable D call. The germline CDR1 and CDR2 sequences are SGHNT and YYREEE (reference sequence). Between the trimmed V and J ends, which lost 1 base and 6 bases, there was a span of 10 bases. The CDR3 has 13 amino acids. CDR3 coding DNA: TGTGCCAGCAGCTTGCTGGAGGTTCCTGAAGCTTTCTTT. Its translation: CASSLLEVPEAFF.

The V gene is TRBV19, the J gene TRBJ1-2; D is unresolved. The germline CDR1 and CDR2 sequences are LNHDA and SQIVND (reference sequence). This CDR3 is built from 13 residues. V dropped 6 bases and J dropped 5 bases, with 13 bases sitting between them. CDR3 bases: TGTGCCAGTAGCCCTGGGGAGACTTATGGCTACACCTTC. Translation: CASSPGETYGYTF.

The chain couples TRBV7-2 to TRBJ1-4; D may be TRBD1 (6 bases). The CDR3 runs to 14 residues. Trimming took 5 bases from V and 6 from J, leaving 13 bases between them. Per germline, CDR1 SGHTA and CDR2 FQGNSA. Here the CDR3 DNA reads TGTGCCAGCAGCGGGGGAGGGGGAGATGAAAAACTGTTTTTT. Its protein product is CASSGGGGDEKLFF.

Note on this clone: This same CDR3 is encoded by further DNA sequences in the sample. The rearrangement uses TRBV5-1 and TRBJ1-2; D not certain. V dropped 0 bases and J dropped 0 bases, with 6 bases sitting between them. In germline, CDR1 is SGHRS, CDR2 YFSETQ. CDR3 length: 14 residues. CDR3 DNA sequence: TGCGCCAGCAGCTTGGAAAGCCCTAACTATGGCTACACCTTC. Encoded protein: CASSLESPNYGYTF.

The chain combines TRBV5-4 with TRBJ2-2, with 12 positions matching TRBD2. The CDR3 sequence is 15 residues long. J gave up 6 bases and V 4 bases, and 4 bases lay outside the gene matches. Germline V gene lookup returns CDR1 SGHNT and CDR2 YYREEE (reference sequence). The chain's CDR3 is CASSLRLAGAGELFF. CDR3 coding DNA: TGTGCCAGCAGCCTCAGACTAGCGGGAGCCGGGGAGCTGTTTTTT. The variable domain in full, with the rest retrieved from reference TRBV5-4 and TRBJ2-2, is ETGVTQSPTHLIKTRGQQVTLRCSSQSGHNTVSWYQQALGQGPQFIFQYYREEENGRGNFPPRFSGLQFPNYSSELNVNALELDDSALYLCASSLRLAGAGELFFGEGSRLTVL.

The rearrangement links TRBV19 to TRBJ2-5, with TRBD1 matching 7 bases. Losses at the gene ends were 3 bases for V and 5 bases for J; bases not matched to a gene: 9. Germline CDR1 is LNHDA and CDR2 is SQIVND (reference sequence). The CDR3 runs 15 residues. The CDR3 region has the DNA TGTGCCAGTAGTATCCTGGGACAGCCAGGCGAGACCCAGTACTTC. The encoded protein is CASSILGQPGETQYF.

The chain couples TRBV5-8 to TRBJ2-7, with 8 bases that match TRBD2. The CDR3 loop spans 15 amino acids. The V gene end was trimmed by 3 bases and the J gene end by 1 base; junction bases not matched to a gene: 6. The germline gives CDR1 SGHTS, CDR2 YDEGEE. This CDR3 reads CASSSPLADSYEQYF. CDR3 sequence (DNA): TGTGCCAGCAGCTCGCCACTAGCGGATTCCTACGAGCAGTACTTC.

The J gene is TRBJ1-4, the V gene TRBV30; D is unclear. V was clipped by 0 bases and J by 11 bases, with 10 bases between them. CDR3 length equals 12 residues. Germline V gene lookup returns CDR1 GTSNPN and CDR2 SVGIG (reference sequence). The CDR3, as DNA: TGTGCCTGGAGTGTAACGTCCTGGAAACTGTTTTTT. Translation gives CAWSVTSWKLFF.

The chain combines TRBV19 with TRBJ2-1; D unclear. Looked up from germline, CDR1 is LNHDA and CDR2 is SQIVND (reference sequence). V lost 8 bases and J lost 1, with 12 bases in between. The CDR3 is made up of 14 amino acids. The CDR3 DNA sequence: TGTGCCAGTGGAAAGATCGGGTCCTACAATGAGCAGTTCTTC. It specifies CASGKIGSYNEQFF. The full variable domain, rest sourced from reference TRBV19 and TRBJ2-1, is DGGITQSPKYLFRKEGQNVTLSCEQNLNHDAMYWYRQDPGQGLRLIYYSQIVNDFQKGDIAEGYSVSREKKESFPLTVTSAQKNPTAFYLCASGKIGSYNEQFFGPGTRLTVL.

J is TRBJ1-5 and V is TRBV27, with 12 bases fitting TRBD1. V shed 5 bases and J 6 bases; nucleotides not matched to a gene: 11. Germline CDR1 reads MNHEY; CDR2 reads SMNVEV (reference sequence). This CDR3 has 17 residues. The CDR3 loop reads CASSPTAGQGAGQPQHF. DNA of the CDR3: TGTGCCAGCAGTCCAACAGCGGGACAGGGGGCGGGTCAGCCCCAGCATTTT.

This clone was picked up one time. The chain links TRBV6-5 to TRBJ1-1; TRBD1 is a possible D gene (5 bases). Germline V gene lookup returns CDR1 MNHEY and CDR2 SVGAGI. V was shortened by 6 bases and J by 4 bases, with 15 bases between the two germline ends. The length of the CDR3 is 14 residues. This CDR3 is CASSLSGPSTEAFF. DNA of the CDR3: TGTGCCAGCAGCCTCTCGGGGCCGTCCACTGAAGCTTTCTTT.